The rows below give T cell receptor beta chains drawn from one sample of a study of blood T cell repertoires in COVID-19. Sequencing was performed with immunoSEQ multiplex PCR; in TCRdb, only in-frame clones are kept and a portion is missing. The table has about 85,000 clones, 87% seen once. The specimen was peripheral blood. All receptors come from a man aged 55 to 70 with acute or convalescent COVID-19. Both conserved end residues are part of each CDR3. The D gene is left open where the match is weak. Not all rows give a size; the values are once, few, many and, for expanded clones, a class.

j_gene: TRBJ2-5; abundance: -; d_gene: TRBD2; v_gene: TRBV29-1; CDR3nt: TGCAGCGCTAGCGGGGGGCAAGAGACCCAGTACTTC; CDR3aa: CSASGGQETQYF
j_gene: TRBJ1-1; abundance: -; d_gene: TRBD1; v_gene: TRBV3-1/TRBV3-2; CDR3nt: TGTGCCAGCAGCCAACCAACGGCCCAGGGGGCCAGAGCTTTCTTT; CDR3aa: CASSQPTAQGARAFF
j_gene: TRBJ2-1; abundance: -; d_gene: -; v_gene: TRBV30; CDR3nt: TGTGCCTGGAGTGTCGGCGGCAGCATTGGCCATGAGCAGTTCTTC; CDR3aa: CAWSVGGSIGHEQFF
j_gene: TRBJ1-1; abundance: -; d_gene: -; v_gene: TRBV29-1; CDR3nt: TGCAGCGTTGTGGGAGGACCTGAAGCTTTCTTT; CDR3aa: CSVVGGPEAFF
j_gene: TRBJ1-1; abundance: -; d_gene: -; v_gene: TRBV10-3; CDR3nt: TGTGCCATCAGCAAGACAACAATGAACACTGAAGCTTTCTTT; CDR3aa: CAISKTTMNTEAFF
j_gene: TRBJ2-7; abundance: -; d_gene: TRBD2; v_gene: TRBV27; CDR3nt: TGTGCCAGCAGTTTACTAGCGGGGGGGCCTGGCTACGAGCAGTACTTC; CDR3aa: CASSLLAGGPGYEQYF
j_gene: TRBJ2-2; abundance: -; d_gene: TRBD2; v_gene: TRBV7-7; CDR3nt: TGTGCCAGCAGCTTATTTAGCGGGGTCGACACCGGGGAGCTGTTTTTT; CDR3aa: CASSLFSGVDTGELFF
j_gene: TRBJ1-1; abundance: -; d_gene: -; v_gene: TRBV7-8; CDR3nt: TGTGCCAGCAGCCCAGGGACTACCACTGAAGCTTTCTTT; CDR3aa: CASSPGTTTEAFF
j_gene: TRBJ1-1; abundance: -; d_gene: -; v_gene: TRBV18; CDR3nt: TGTGCCAGCTCAATACAGGGAGACACTGAAGCTTTCTTT; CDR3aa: CASSIQGDTEAFF
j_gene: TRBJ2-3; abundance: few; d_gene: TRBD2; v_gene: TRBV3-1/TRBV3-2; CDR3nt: TGTGCCAGCGCTAGCGGGGGGCTAACAGATACGCAGTATTTT; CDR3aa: CASASGGLTDTQYF
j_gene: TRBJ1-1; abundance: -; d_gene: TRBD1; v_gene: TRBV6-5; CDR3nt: TGTGCCAGCAGTTACACCGGACAGGGTAACACTGAAGCTTTCTTT; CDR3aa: CASSYTGQGNTEAFF
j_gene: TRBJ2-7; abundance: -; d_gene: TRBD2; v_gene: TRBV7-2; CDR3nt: TGTGCCAGCAGCTTAGACGGGGGGGCTGGATACGAGCAGTACTTC; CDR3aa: CASSLDGGAGYEQYF
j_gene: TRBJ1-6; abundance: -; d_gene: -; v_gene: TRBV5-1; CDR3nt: TGCGCCAGCAGCTCTACCTGGAGCTCCTATAATTCACCCCTCCACTTT; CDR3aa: CASSSTWSSYNSPLHF
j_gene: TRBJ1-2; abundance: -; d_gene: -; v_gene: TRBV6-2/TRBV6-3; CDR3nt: TGTGCCAGCAGTTACTCAGGGGAAAACTATGGCTACACCTTC; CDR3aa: CASSYSGENYGYTF
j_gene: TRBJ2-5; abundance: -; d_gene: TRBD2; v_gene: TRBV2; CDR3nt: TGTGCCAGCAGTGTTGGGGCGGGGGGCCAAGAGACCCAGTACTTC; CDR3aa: CASSVGAGGQETQYF
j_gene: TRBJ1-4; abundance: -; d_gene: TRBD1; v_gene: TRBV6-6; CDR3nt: TGTGCCAGCAGTTACTCCGTAGGGACAGAGGGTGAAAAACTGTTTTTT; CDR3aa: CASSYSVGTEGEKLFF
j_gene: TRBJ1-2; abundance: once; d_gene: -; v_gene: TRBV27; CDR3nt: TGTGCCAGCAGTAGGACAGAAGGCTATGGCTACACCTTC; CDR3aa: CASSRTEGYGYTF
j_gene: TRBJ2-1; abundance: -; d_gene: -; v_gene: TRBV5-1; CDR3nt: TGCGCCAGCAGCTTGGTCGCGGGCAATGAGCAGTTCTTC; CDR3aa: CASSLVAGNEQFF
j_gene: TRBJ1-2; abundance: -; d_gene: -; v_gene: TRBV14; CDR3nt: TGTGCCAGCAGCCAATCTCCAAGCCAATGGGGCGGCTACACCTTC; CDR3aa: CASSQSPSQWGGYTF
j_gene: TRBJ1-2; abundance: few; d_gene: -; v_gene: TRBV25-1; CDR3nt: TGTGCCAGCAGCCCGGTCAGGGCTAACTATGGCTACACCTTC; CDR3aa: CASSPVRANYGYTF
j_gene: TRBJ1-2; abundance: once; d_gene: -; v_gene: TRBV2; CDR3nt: TGTGCCAGCAGTGCTCAGGGCAGGAGTGGCTACACCTTC; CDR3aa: CASSAQGRSGYTF
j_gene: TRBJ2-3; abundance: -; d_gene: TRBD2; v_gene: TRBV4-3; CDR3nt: TGCGCCAGCAGCCAAGGGACTAGCAACACAGATACGCAGTATTTT; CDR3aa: CASSQGTSNTDTQYF
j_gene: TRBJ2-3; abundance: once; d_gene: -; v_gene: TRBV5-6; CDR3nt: TGTGCCAGCAGCTTGGGAGGGTTTGGCACAGATACGCAGTATTTT; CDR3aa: CASSLGGFGTDTQYF
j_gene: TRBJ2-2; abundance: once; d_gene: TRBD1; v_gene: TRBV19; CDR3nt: TGTGCCAGTAGTCCGGCCGGACAGGGACGTACCGGGGAGCTGTTTTTT; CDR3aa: CASSPAGQGRTGELFF
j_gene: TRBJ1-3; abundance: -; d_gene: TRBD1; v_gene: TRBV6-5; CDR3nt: TGTGCCAGCAGGGCGGGACAGATCTCTGGAAACACCATATATTTT; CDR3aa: CASRAGQISGNTIYF
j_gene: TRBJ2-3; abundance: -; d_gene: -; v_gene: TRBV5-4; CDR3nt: TGTGCCAGCAAAACGGGGGGCACAGATACGCAGTATTTT; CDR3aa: CASKTGGTDTQYF
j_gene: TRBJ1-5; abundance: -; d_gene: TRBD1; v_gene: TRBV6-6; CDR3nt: TGTGCCAGCAGTCCGGGACAGCTTTTGTATAGCAATCAGCCCCAGCATTTT; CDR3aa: CASSPGQLLYSNQPQHF
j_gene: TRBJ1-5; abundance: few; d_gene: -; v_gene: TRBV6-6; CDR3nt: TGTGCCAGCTCCTCAGGGGATCAGCCCCAGCATTTT; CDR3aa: CASSSGDQPQHF
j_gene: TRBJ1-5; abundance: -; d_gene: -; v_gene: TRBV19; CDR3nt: TGTGCCAGTAGTATTGGAGGGGCAGGTCAGCCCCAGCATTTT; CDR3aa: CASSIGGAGQPQHF
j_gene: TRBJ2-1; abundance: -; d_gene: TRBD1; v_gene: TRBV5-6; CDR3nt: TGTGCCAGCAGCTTGGAGCCGGCAGGGGGTAAGAATGAGCAGTTCTTC; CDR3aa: CASSLEPAGGKNEQFF
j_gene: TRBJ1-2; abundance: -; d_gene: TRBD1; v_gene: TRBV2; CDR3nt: TGTGCCAGCAGTGGGACAGGGGGCGCCTTCTTTGGCTACACCTTC; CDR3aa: CASSGTGGAFFGYTF
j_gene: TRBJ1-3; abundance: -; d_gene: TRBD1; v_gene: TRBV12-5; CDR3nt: TGTGCTAGCGGTTTGCCCTACGGACAGGACCCCTCTGGAAACACCATATATTTT; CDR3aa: CASGLPYGQDPSGNTIYF
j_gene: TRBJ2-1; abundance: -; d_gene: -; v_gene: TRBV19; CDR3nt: TGTGCCAGTAGTTCCCTGGGCGGGGGCGCTCGGTACAATGAGCAGTTCTTC; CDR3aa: CASSSLGGGARYNEQFF
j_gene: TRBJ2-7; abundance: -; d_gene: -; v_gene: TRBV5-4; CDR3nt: TGTGCCAGCAGCTTGGGAGCGGAAGGTTCCTACGAGCAGTACTTC; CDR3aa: CASSLGAEGSYEQYF
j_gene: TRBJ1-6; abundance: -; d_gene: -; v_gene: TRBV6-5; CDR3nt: TGTGCCAGCAGTTTCCTCAATTCACCCCTCCACTTT; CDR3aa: CASSFLNSPLHF
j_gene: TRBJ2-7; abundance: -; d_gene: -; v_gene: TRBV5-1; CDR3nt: TGCGCCAGCAGCTTGGGGAATACAGGGTCCTACGAGCAGTACTTC; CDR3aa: CASSLGNTGSYEQYF
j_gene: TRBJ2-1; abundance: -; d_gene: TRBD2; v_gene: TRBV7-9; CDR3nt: TGTGCCAGCAGCCCGCAAACCGGGACTAGGATAATTCGGTTCTTC; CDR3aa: CASSPQTGTRIIRFF
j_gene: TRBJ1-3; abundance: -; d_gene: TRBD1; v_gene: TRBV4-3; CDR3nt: TGCGCCAGCAGCCAGAGGACAGGGGGTTCTGGAAACACCATATATTTT; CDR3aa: CASSQRTGGSGNTIYF
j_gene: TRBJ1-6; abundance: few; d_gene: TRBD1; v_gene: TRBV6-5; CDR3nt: TGTGCCAGCAGTTTCAGGACAGGCTATAATTCACCCCTCCACTTT; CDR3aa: CASSFRTGYNSPLHF
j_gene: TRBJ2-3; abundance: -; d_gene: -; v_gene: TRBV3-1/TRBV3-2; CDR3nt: TGTGCCAGCAGCCAACCCGGGTCAGATACGCAGTATTTT; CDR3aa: CASSQPGSDTQYF
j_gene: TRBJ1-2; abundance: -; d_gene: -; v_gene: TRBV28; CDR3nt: TGTGCCAGCAGTACAGGGTCGCGCTACACCTTC; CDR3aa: CASSTGSRYTF
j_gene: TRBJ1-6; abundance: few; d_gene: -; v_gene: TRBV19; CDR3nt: TGTGCCACGACCGACGGGTCCGTCTCACCCCTCCACTTT; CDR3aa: CATTDGSVSPLHF
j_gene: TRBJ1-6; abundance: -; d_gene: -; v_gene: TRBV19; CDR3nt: TGTGCCAGTAGCCCAACGCCGGGGGTTTATAATTCACCCCTCCACTTT; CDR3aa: CASSPTPGVYNSPLHF
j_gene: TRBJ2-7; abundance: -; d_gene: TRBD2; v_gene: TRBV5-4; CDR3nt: TGTGCCAGCAGCGGACTAGAGGCCCCCTACGAGCAGTACTTC; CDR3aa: CASSGLEAPYEQYF
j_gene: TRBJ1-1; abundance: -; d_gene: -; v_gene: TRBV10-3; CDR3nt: TGTGCCATCAGTGATATTGGAGGAAAGGCGAACACTGAAGCTTTCTTT; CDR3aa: CAISDIGGKANTEAFF
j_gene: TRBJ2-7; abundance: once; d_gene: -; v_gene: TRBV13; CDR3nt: TGTGCCAGCAGCACACAGGGTAACTACGAGCAGTACTTC; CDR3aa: CASSTQGNYEQYF
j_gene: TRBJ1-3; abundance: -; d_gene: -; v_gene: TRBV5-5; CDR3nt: TGTGCCAGCAGCTTGACAGATAACTCTGGAAACACCATATATTTT; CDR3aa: CASSLTDNSGNTIYF
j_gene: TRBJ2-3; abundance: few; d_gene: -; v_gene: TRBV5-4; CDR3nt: TGTGCCAGCAGCCCTATAAACGGAGATACGCAGTATTTT; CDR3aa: CASSPINGDTQYF
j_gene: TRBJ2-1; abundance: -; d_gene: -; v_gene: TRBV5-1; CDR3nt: TGCGCCAGCAGCCCTCTGGGGGCCCGGACTCAATACAATGAGCAGTTCTTC; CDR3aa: CASSPLGARTQYNEQFF
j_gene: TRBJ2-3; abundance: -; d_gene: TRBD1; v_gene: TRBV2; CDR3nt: TGTGCCAGCCGGGACAGGGGGCGAGATACGCAGTATTTT; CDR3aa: CASRDRGRDTQYF
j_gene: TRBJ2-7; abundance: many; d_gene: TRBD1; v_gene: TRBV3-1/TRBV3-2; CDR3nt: TGTGCCAGCAGCCAAGATCGAGGGGGCCCCTACGAGCAGTACTTC; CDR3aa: CASSQDRGGPYEQYF
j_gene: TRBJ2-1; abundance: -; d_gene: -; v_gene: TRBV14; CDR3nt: TGTGCCAGCAGCCAGGGAAGAGGAGGTGAGCAGTTCTTC; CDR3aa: CASSQGRGGEQFF
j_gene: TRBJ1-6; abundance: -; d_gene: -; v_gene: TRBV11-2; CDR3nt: TGTGCCAGCAGCCCCAGAGAGGACAGCTTGAGCTCCTATAATTCACCCCTCCACTTT; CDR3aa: CASSPREDSLSSYNSPLHF
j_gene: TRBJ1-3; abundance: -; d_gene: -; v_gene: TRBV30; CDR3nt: TGTGCCTGGAGTTCCACAGGCGTAGGAAACACCATATATTTT; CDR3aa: CAWSSTGVGNTIYF
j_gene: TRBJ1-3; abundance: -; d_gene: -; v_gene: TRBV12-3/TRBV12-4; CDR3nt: TGTGCCAGCAGTTTAGGCGGCAACACCATATATTTT; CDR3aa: CASSLGGNTIYF
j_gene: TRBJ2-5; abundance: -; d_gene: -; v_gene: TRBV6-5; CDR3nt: TGTGCCAGCAGTCTCGTGGAGACCCAGTACTTC; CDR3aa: CASSLVETQYF
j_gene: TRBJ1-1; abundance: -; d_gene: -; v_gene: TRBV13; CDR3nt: TGTGCCAGCAGCTTGGGCAGCTCTCGAGCTTTCTTT; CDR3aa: CASSLGSSRAFF